The 21 T cell receptor beta chains below all came from one sample that was sequenced in a study of blood T cell repertoires in COVID-19 (dated by TCRdb to 2019 to 2021). Library preparation was by the immunoSEQ multiplex PCR assay. The table was pulled from immuneACCESS by TCRdb, which kept in-frame rearrangements only. Such tables lose some clones; where checked, under half of the loss comes from unresolved V genes, and the rest has no known cause. This sample holds fewer than 200,000 clones; less than 85% were observed only once. The ten largest make up about 5.5% of the sample. Specimen: PBMCs or T cells enriched from blood (not recorded which). These receptors were obtained from an older woman with acute COVID-19.

The rearrangement links TRBV12-3 or TRBV12-4 to TRBJ1-2; possibly TRBD1 for D (5 bases). Trimming stripped 2 bases from V and 8 bases from J, with 12 bases between. There are 13 residues in the CDR3. This chain's CDR3 is CASSLIRGSGYTF. The CDR3 nucleotides are TGTGCCAGCAGTTTAATCCGGGGGTCCGGCTACACCTTC.

The chain recombines TRBV21-1 with TRBJ2-1; whether TRBD2, the table's D call, matches the DNA was not checked. TRBV21-1 has pseudogene status. The CDR3 extends over 19 amino acids. The CDR3 DNA reads TGTGCCAGTCGCTACAGGGCTAGGAGGGGGGGCCATTCCTACAATGAGCAGTTCTTC. The encoded protein is CASRYRARRGGHSYNEQFF.

The V gene is TRBV24-1, the J gene TRBJ2-3; 10 positions agree with TRBD1. CDR1 is KGHDR and CDR2 is SFDVKD in the germline V gene. The CDR3 runs 14 residues. J lost 5 bases, V lost 9 bases, and 7 bases had no gene match. The chain's CDR3 is CATGGQGQGDTQYF. CDR3 sequence (DNA): TGTGCCACCGGGGGACAGGGGCAAGGAGATACGCAGTATTTT.

V gene TRBV4-1 combines with J gene TRBJ2-7, with TRBD1 as a possible D gene (6 bases). There are 15 residues in the CDR3. V was clipped by 8 bases and J by 1 base, with 18 bases between them. Germline V gene data show CDR1 as MGHRA and CDR2 as YSYEKL. CDR3 nucleotide sequence: TGCGCCAGCTTTCCGACAGGCCGGTCGTCCTACGAGCAGTACTTC. Residues: CASFPTGRSSYEQYF.

The chain recombines TRBV2 with TRBJ2-4; D uncertain. CDR3 length: 14 amino acids. The V gene's germline CDR1 is SNHLY and CDR2 FYNNEI. V was pared by 5 bases and J by 1 base, with 9 bases between. The CDR3 spells CASSSTYAKNIQYF. CDR3 nucleotide sequence: TGTGCCAGCAGTTCTACCTATGCCAAAAACATTCAGTACTTC.

The chain recombines TRBV7-9 with TRBJ1-1; no clear D. The V end lost 3 bases, the J end lost 5 bases, and 16 bases lay between the germline ends. The CDR3 extends over 15 amino acids. Per the germline V gene, CDR1 is SEHNR and CDR2 is FQNEAQ (reference sequence). The CDR3 is CASSFMGLTGTEAFF. The CDR3 nucleotides read TGTGCCAGCAGCTTTATGGGCCTCACGGGGACTGAAGCTTTCTTT.

The gene calls are TRBV6-2 or TRBV6-3 and TRBJ1-5; a possible D gene is TRBD1 (6 bases). The CDR3 is 19 amino acids. Trimming removed 0 bases from V and 2 bases from J, with 20 bases in between. Germline assignment: CDR1 MNHEY and CDR2 SVGEGT. This CDR3 is CASSYSRLTGIGGNQPQHF. Here the CDR3 DNA reads TGTGCCAGCAGTTACTCGAGACTTACAGGGATCGGAGGCAATCAGCCCCAGCATTTT.

The J gene is TRBJ1-2, the V gene TRBV28; 7 positions agree with TRBD1. J gave up 8 bases and V 11 bases, and 17 bases lay outside the gene matches. There are 14 residues in the CDR3. Germline CDR1 is MDHEN and CDR2 is SYDVKM. The CDR3 reads CAVTPGQWTKGYTF. Written as DNA, the CDR3 is TGTGCCGTGACTCCGGGACAGTGGACGAAAGGCTACACCTTC.

The chain links TRBV19 to TRBJ1-6; D not certain. The V gene's germline CDR1 is LNHDA and CDR2 SQIVND (reference sequence). The V end lost 5 bases, the J end lost 9 bases, and 14 bases lay between the germline ends. This CDR3 spans 14 amino acids. CDR3 amino acids: CASSDPSSGSPLHF. The CDR3 DNA reads TGTGCCAGTAGTGATCCTTCCTCGGGTTCACCCCTCCACTTT.

This clone was observed a handful of times. The gene calls are TRBV10-2 and TRBJ1-1; D is possibly TRBD1 (5 bases). The CDR3 is 11 residues long. Germline lookup yields CDR1 WSHSY and CDR2 SAAADI. Trimming shortened V by 3 bases and J by 8 bases, and 7 bases separated the two germline ends. The CDR3 nucleotides read TGCGCCAGCAGTGACGGGGGAGAAGCTTTCTTT. Translated: CASSDGGEAFF.

This clone was seen once. The chain employs TRBV7-9 and TRBJ1-2, with a tentative D call TRBD1 (6 bases). V shed 6 bases and J shed 3 bases, with 14 bases lying between them. The CDR3 is 14 residues long. In germline, CDR1 is SEHNR, CDR2 FQNEAQ (reference sequence). Here the CDR3 reads CASRPGGAHYGYTF. The CDR3 DNA sequence: TGTGCCAGCAGACCCGGGGGGGCTCACTATGGCTACACCTTC.

The chain couples TRBV5-1 to TRBJ2-2; 9 bases align to TRBD2. Germline V CDR1 and CDR2: SGHRS, YFSETQ. The V segment lost 2 bases and the J segment 3 bases; nucleotides outside the gene matches: 2. This CDR3 region has 15 residues. CDR3 in amino acids: CASSFSGSDTGELFF. As DNA, the CDR3 is TGCGCCAGCAGCTTTAGCGGGAGTGACACCGGGGAGCTGTTTTTT.

V is TRBV4-2 and J is TRBJ2-3, with D maybe TRBD2 (6 bases). With 0 bases removed from V and 0 bases from J, the gap between germline ends came to 16 bases. The germline V gene encodes CDR1 LGHNA and CDR2 YNFKEQ. The CDR3 has 18 residues. The CDR3: CASSQDPTRGISTDTQYF. In DNA, the CDR3 is TGTGCCAGCAGCCAAGATCCGACTAGGGGTATCAGCACAGATACGCAGTATTTT.

V and J are TRBV15 and TRBJ2-7, with 7 positions matching TRBD1. CDR3 length equals 14 residues. Germline lookup yields CDR1 LNHNV and CDR2 YYDKDF (reference sequence). Trimming cost V 4 bases and J 2 bases; bases outside gene matches: 5. The CDR3 region has the DNA TGTGCCACCAGCAAACAGGGGCGAACCTACGAGCAGTACGTC. Its translation is CATSKQGRTYEQYV.

The chain couples TRBV7-2 to TRBJ1-2; the D gene is possibly TRBD1 (6 bases). The ends were cut back, 5 bases at V and 3 bases at J, with 16 bases in the middle. The germline V gene has CDR1 SGHTA and CDR2 FQGNSA. The CDR3 has 15 amino acids. CDR3 residues: CASSLYRVRDYGYTF. In DNA form, the CDR3 reads TGTGCCAGCAGCCTATACAGGGTACGGGACTATGGCTACACCTTC.

This rearrangement joins TRBV27 to TRBJ1-2; possible D gene TRBD1, 6 bases. Germline V gene data show CDR1 as MNHEY and CDR2 as SMNVEV (reference sequence). The CDR3 is made up of 15 amino acids. Trimming took 6 bases from V and 2 from J, leaving 16 bases between them. CDR3 region: CASRHSDRLNYGYTF. The CDR3 region has the DNA TGTGCCAGCAGACACTCCGACAGGCTGAACTATGGCTACACCTTC.

This clone appeared a few times. The chain recombines TRBV2 with TRBJ1-5; weak D call: TRBD1 (6 bases). V gave up 7 bases and J gave up 9 bases, with 22 bases separating them. CDR1 is SNHLY and CDR2 is FYNNEI in the germline V gene. CDR3 length: 15 residues. This CDR3 is CASNAGRGPLGPQHF. The DNA for the CDR3 is TGTGCCAGCAACGCGGGCAGGGGCCCCTTAGGGCCCCAGCATTTT.

The chain employs TRBV13 and TRBJ1-5, with D perhaps matching TRBD1 (6 bases). V was pared by 5 bases and J by 0 bases, with 20 bases between. The germline V gene has CDR1 PRHDT and CDR2 FYEKMQ (reference sequence). The CDR3 runs to 18 residues. CDR3 in DNA: TGTGCCAGCAGCCTCCATCTACAGGGATCTTATAGCAATCAGCCCCAGCATTTT. It yields the protein CASSLHLQGSYSNQPQHF. Drawing the rest from reference TRBV13 and TRBJ1-5, the complete variable domain is AAGVIQSPRHLIKEKRETATLKCYPIPRHDTVYWYQQGPGQDPQFLISFYEKMQSDKGSIPDRFSAQQFSDYHSELNMSSLELGDSALYFCASSLHLQGSYSNQPQHFGDGTRLSIL.

The CDR3 is CASSPGGTGEVYGYTF. In nucleotides, the CDR3 is TGTGCCAGCAGCCCCGGAGGGACAGGGGAGGTCTATGGCTACACCTTC. V usage is TRBV5-4 and J usage is TRBJ1-2; TRBD1 matches at 10 bases. V was pared by 4 bases and J by 4 bases, with 10 bases of the junction left unmatched. Germline V gene lookup returns CDR1 SGHNT and CDR2 YYREEE (reference sequence). The CDR3 sequence is 16 residues long.

The chain couples TRBV10-3 to TRBJ2-1, with 9 bases identical to TRBD2. Trimming at V came to 7 bases and at J to 4 bases, leaving 5 bases not matched to a gene. CDR1 is ENHRY and CDR2 is SYGVKD in the germline V gene. The CDR3 covers 14 residues. The CDR3 region has the DNA TGTGCCATCACCCCGACTAGCGGTTACAATGAGCAGTTCTTC. As protein: CAITPTSGYNEQFF.

The J gene is TRBJ1-1, the V gene TRBV27; no definite D call. V was clipped by 4 bases and J by 3 bases, with 9 bases between them. The V gene's germline CDR1 is MNHEY and CDR2 SMNVEV (reference sequence). There are 13 residues in the CDR3. CDR3 amino acids: CASSSRHDTEAFF. The CDR3 DNA reads TGTGCCAGCAGTTCCCGACATGACACTGAAGCTTTCTTT.